This T cell receptor beta chain was documented in a study of cytotoxic CD8 clonotypes in ibrutinib-treated CLL (dated by TCRdb to about 2021). In the study overall: The cohort had about a dozen relapsed/refractory and under 16 treatment-naive patients; 17 to 18 were IGHV unmutated. Cryopreserved peripheral blood mononuclear cells were obtained before treatment, at response, and at either sustained remission or disease progression. Longitudinal samples were available for about 30% of the roughly 90 trial participants. On average, each sample had 255,043 productive templates and approximately 85,000 productive rearrangements. Samples at response were collected after a median of approximately twelve months of treatment, with a range of roughly 6 to 36 months. Partial responses were observed in around 25 patients and complete responses in 2; after a median follow-up of 68 months, remission was maintained in 15 or so patients and progression was observed in approximately twelve. What the research found in general, with its limitations: Public clonotypes were rare and either shrank or stayed stable during treatment, and the rise in clonality at ibrutinib response reflected expansion of private clonotypes. Baseline clonality was found to be higher than that of age-matched healthy donors and was strongly correlated with circulating CD8+ T-cell counts. Sustained-remission and progressing patients did not have matched sampling times, and lymph node repertoires were not examined. At ibrutinib response clonality went up, during sustained remission it held steady, and at progression it dropped back toward baseline.

On a MiSeq, deep resolution sequencing aimed for a depth between 1 in 1 million and 1 in 200,000 T cells, with each clonotype covered 10x on average. The immunoSEQ hsTCRB Kit was used to generate TCR beta libraries. As for the authors' bioinformatics: ImmunoSEQ Data Assistant and ImmunoSEQ Analyzer were used for data analysis, and V, D and J genes were assigned according to IMGT definitions. Clonality, which ranges from 0 to 1, was calculated as one minus the normalized Shannon entropy of productive rearrangement frequencies. Public clonotype analysis was restricted to overrepresented clonotypes comprising at least 0.05% of each patient's repertoire. More than ten repertoires from age-matched healthy donors, obtained from immuneACCESS, served as clonality controls. As stored in TCRdb, this immuneACCESS dataset retains in-frame rearrangements with V and J assigned. A fraction of the clones does not appear; measured against another copy, unresolved V genes explain less than half of the discrepancy, and the remainder lacks a known reason. The V and J calls and clone size are taken from that table; D and trimming were inferred from the DNA. This sample has some 300,000 clones in its table, and around four fifths of those were observed once. 6.5% to 8.5% of the sample rests with the top ten.

Regarding this clone: Which antigen it targets is not known. Per-base qualities were not stored, and no clone one base away is much larger.

For TCR beta library preparation, approximately 2 micrograms of genomic DNA were extracted from the cryopreserved PBMCs. Longitudinal blood samples from CLL patients on ibrutinib monotherapy underwent high-throughput TCR beta sequencing. The patients took part in an open-label, single-center phase 2 trial of ibrutinib monotherapy. The receptor comes from a human donor with chronic lymphocytic leukemia. Sample: PBMCs, taken before ibrutinib treatment.

Read as DNA, the sequence is TGTGCCAGCAGCGATAACACACAGGTCCAAGAGACCCAGTACTTC. Its translation reads: CASSDNTQVQETQYF. The chain is assembled from TRBV13 and TRBJ2-5; TRBD1 is a possible D gene, resting on 5 matching bases. According to the germline V gene (reference sequence), CDR1 reads PRHDT and CDR2 reads FYEKMQ. The CDR3 has 15 amino acids, counting the end cysteine and phenylalanine. Just CDR3 DNA is preserved here, 45 bases in frame from base 1. The junction carries 14 bases between V and J, which are trimmed by 5 bases and 1 base respectively.